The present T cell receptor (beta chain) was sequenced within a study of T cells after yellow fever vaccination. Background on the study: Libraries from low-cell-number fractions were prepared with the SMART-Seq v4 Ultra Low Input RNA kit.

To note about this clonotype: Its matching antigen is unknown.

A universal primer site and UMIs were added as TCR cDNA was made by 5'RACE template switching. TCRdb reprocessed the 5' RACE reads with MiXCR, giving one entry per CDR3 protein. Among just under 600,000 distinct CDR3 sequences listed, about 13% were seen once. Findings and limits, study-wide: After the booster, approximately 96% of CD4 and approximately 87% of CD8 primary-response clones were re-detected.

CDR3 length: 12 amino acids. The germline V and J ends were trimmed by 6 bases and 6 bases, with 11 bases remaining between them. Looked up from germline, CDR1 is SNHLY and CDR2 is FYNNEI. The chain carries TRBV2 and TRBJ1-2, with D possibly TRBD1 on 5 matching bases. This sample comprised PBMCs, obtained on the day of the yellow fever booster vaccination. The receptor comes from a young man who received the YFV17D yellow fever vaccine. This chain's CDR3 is CASRSQGDGYTF. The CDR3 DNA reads TGTGCCAGCAGATCGCAGGGTGATGGCTACACCTTC.